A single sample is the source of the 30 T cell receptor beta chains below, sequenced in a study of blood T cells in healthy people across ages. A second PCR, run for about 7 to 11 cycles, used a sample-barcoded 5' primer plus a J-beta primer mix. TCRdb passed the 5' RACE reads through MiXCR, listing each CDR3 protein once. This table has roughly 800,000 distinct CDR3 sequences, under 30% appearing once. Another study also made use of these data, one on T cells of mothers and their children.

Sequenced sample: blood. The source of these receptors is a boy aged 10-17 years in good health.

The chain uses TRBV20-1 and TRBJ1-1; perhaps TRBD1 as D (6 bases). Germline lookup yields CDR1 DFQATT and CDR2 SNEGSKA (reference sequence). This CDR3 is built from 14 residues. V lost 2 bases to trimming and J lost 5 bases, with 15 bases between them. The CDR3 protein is CSARPTGRGTEAFF. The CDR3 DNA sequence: TGCAGTGCTAGACCAACAGGGCGGGGAACTGAAGCTTTCTTT.

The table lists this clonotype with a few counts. CDR3 nucleotides: TGTGCCATCAGCCCGGACACCCCACTCCAAGAGACCCAGTACTTC. Its protein is CAISPDTPLQETQYF. This sequence joins TRBV10-3 and TRBJ2-5, with D possibly being TRBD1 (5 bases). This CDR3 contains 15 residues. Germline-derived CDR1 and CDR2 are ENHRY and SYGVKD. V lost 6 bases and J 1 base, leaving 15 bases between the germline ends.

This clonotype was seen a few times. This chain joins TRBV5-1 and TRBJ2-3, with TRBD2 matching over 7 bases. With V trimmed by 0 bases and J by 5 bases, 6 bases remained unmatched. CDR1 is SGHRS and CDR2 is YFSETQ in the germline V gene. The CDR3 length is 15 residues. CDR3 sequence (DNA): TGCGCCAGCAGCTTGGAAGTTCCGGGGGGAGATACGCAGTATTTT. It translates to CASSLEVPGGDTQYF.

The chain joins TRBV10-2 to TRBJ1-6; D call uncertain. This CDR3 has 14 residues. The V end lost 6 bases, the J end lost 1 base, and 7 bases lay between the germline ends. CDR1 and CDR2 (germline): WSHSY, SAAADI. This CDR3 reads CASRERSYNSPLHF. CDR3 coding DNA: TGCGCCAGCAGGGAGAGGTCCTATAATTCACCCCTCCACTTT.

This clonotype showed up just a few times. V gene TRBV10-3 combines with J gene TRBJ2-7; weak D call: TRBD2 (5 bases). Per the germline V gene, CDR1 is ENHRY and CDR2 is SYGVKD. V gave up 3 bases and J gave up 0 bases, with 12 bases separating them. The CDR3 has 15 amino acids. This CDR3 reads CAISDPGWSSYEQYF. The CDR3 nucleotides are TGTGCCATCAGTGATCCGGGATGGAGCTCCTACGAGCAGTACTTC.

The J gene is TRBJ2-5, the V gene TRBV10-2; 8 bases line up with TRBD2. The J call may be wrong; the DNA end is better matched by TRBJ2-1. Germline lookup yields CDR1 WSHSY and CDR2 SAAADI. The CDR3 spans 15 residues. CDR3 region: CASSEGGGRVNEQFF. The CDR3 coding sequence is TGCGCCAGCAGTGAGGGCGGGGGGCGGGTCAATGAGCAGTTCTTC.

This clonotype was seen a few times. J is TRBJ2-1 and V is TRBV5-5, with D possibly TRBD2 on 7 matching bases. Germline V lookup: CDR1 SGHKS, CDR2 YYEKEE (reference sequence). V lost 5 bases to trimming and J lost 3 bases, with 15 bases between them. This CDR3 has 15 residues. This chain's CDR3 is CASRGGGTNYNEQFF. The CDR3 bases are TGTGCCAGCAGAGGGGGGGGAACAAACTACAATGAGCAGTTCTTC. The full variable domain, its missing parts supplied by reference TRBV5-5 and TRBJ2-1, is DAGVTQSPTHLIKTRGQQVTLRCSPISGHKSVSWYQQVLGQGPQFIFQYYEKEERGRGNFPDRFSARQFPNYSSELNVNALLLGDSALYLCASRGGGTNYNEQFFGPGTRLTVL.

The CDR3 DNA sequence: TGTGCCAGCAGCAGGACAGGCTTCCAAGAGACCCAGTACTTC. Translating gives CASSRTGFQETQYF. The V and J genes are TRBV2 and TRBJ2-5, with 7 bases lining up with TRBD1. This CDR3 is 14 amino acids long. Trimming at V came to 6 bases and at J to 1 base, leaving 5 bases not matched to a gene. The germline V gene has CDR1 SNHLY and CDR2 FYNNEI.

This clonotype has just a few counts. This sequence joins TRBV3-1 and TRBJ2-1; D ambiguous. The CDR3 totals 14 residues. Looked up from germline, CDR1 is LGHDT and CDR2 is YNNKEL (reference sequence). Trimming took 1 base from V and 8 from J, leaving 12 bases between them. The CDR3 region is CASSQGHFADEQFF. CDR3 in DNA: TGTGCCAGCAGCCAAGGACACTTCGCCGATGAGCAGTTCTTC.

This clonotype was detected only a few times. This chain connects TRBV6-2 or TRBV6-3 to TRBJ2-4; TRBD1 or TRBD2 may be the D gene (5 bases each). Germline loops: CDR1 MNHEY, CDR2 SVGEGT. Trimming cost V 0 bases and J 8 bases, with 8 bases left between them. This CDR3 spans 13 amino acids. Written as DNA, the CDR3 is TGTGCCAGCAGTTACTCGAGGGGTGACATTCAGTACTTC. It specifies CASSYSRGDIQYF.

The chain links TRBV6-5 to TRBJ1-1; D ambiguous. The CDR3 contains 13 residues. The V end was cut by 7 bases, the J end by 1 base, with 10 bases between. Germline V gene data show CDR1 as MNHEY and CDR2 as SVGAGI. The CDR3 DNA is TGTGCCAGCACCACTAATCGGAACACTGAAGCTTTCTTT. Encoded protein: CASTTNRNTEAFF.

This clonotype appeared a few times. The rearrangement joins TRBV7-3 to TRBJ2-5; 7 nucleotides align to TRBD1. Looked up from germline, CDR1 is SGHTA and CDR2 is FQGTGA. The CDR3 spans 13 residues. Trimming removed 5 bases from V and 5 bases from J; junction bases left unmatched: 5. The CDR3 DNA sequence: TGTGCCAGCAGCACGGGACAGTCGGAGACCCAGTACTTC. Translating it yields CASSTGQSETQYF.

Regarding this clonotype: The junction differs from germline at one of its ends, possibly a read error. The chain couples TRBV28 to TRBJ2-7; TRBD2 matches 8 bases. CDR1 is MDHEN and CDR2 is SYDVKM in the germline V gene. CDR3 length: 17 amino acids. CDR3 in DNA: TGTGCCAGCAATACTCTATCCGGGACTAGGGGGAGAGAGACCCAGTGCTTC. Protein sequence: CASNTLSGTRGRETQCF.

Here the CDR3 DNA reads TGTGCCAGCAGCCCGGAGTTAGCTGAAGCTTTCTTT. This codes for CASSPELAEAFF. The chain links TRBV12-3 or TRBV12-4 to TRBJ1-1; D call uncertain. This CDR3 has 12 residues. V dropped 6 bases and J dropped 6 bases, with 11 bases sitting between them.

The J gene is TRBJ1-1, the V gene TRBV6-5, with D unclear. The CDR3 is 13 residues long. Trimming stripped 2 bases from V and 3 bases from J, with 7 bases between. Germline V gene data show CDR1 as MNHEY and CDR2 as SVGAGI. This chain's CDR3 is CASSYATDTEAFF. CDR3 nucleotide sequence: TGTGCCAGCAGTTACGCTACGGACACTGAAGCTTTCTTT.

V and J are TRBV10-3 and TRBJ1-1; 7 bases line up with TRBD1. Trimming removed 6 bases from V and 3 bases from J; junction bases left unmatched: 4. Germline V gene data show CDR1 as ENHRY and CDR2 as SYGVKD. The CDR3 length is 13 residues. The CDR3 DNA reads TGTGCCATCAGCTCAACAGGGGACACTGAAGCTTTCTTT. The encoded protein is CAISSTGDTEAFF.

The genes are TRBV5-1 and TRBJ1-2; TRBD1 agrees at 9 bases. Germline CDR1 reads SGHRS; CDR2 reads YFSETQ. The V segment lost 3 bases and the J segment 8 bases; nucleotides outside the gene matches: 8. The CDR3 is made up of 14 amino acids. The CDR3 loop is CASSSPGQGSGYTF. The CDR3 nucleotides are TGCGCCAGCAGCTCTCCGGGACAGGGATCCGGCTACACCTTC.

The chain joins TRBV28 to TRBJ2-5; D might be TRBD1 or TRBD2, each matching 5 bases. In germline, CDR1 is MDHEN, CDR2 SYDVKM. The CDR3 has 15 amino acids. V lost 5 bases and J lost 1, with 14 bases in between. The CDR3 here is CASSPDYDSQETQYF. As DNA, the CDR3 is TGTGCCAGCAGTCCCGACTATGACAGCCAAGAGACCCAGTACTTC.

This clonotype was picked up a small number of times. For the CDR3, the DNA is TGTGCCAGCAGCATGGGACAGGGGCGACCGAAAGAGACCCAGTACTTC. Its protein is CASSMGQGRPKETQYF. The chain recombines TRBV12-3 or TRBV12-4 with TRBJ2-5; the match to TRBD1 covers 10 bases. After removal of 6 bases from V and 3 bases from J, the junction contained 10 bases not matched to a gene. This CDR3 contains 16 residues.

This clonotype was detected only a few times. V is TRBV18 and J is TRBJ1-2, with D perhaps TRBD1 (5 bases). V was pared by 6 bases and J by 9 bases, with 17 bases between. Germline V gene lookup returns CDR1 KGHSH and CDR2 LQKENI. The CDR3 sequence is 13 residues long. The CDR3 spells CASSPRGTPRYTF. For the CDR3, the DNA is TGTGCCAGCTCCCCTAGAGGGACCCCCCGCTACACCTTC.

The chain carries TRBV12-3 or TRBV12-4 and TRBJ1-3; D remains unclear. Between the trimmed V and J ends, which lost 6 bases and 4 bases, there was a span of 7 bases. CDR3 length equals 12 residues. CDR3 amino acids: CASRKDGNTIYF. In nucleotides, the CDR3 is TGTGCCAGCAGGAAGGACGGAAACACCATATATTTT.

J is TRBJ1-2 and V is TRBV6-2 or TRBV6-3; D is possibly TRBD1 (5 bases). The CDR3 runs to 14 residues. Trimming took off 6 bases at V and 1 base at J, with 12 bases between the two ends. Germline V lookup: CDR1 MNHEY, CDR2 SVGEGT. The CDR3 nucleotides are TGTGCCAGCAGCTACGACAGAATTAACTATGGCTACACCTTC. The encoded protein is CASSYDRINYGYTF.

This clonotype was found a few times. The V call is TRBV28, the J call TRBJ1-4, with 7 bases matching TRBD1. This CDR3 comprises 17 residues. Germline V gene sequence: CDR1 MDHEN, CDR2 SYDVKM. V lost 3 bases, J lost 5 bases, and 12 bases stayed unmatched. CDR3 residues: CASSFRDSAFANEKLFF. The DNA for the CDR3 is TGTGCCAGCAGTTTCCGGGACAGTGCCTTCGCGAATGAAAAACTGTTTTTT.

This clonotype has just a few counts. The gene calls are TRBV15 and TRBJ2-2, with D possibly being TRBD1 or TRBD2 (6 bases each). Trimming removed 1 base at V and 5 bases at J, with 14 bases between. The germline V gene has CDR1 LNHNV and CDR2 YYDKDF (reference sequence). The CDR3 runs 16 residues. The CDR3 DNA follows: TGTGCCACCAGCAGAGTTCCGGGGGCGAGAACCGGGGAGCTGTTTTTT. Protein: CATSRVPGARTGELFF.

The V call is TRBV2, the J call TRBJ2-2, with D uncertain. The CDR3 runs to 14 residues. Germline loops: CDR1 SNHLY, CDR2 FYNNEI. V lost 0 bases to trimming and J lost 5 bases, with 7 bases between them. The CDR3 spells CASSEARRTGELFF. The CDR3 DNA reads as TGTGCCAGCAGTGAAGCGCGTCGAACCGGGGAGCTGTTTTTT. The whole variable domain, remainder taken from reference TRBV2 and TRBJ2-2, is EPEVTQTPSHQVTQMGQEVILRCVPISNHLYFYWYRQILGQKVEFLVSFYNNEISEKSEIFDDQFSVERPDGSNFTLKIRSTKLEDSAMYFCASSEARRTGELFFGEGSRLTVL.

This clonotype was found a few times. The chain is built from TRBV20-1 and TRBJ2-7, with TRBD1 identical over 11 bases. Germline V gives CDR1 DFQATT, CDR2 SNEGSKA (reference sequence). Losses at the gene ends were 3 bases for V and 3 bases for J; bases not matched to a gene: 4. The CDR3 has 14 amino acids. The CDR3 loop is CSARGDRGSYEQYF. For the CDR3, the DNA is TGCAGTGCTAGGGGGGACAGGGGGAGCTACGAGCAGTACTTC.

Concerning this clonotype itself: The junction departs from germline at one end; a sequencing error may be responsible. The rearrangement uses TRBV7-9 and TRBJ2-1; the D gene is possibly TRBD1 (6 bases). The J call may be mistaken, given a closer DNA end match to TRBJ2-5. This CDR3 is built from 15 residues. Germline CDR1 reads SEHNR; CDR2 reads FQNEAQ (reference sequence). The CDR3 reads CAGSNTTGRWETQYF. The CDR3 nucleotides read TGTGCCGGCAGCAACACCACAGGGAGATGGGAGACCCAGTACTTC.

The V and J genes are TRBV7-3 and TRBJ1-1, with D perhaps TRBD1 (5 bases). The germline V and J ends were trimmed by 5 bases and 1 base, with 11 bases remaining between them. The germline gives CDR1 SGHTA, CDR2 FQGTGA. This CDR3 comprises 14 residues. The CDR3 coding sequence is TGTGCCAGCAGCAACGACAGAGAGAACACTGAAGCTTTCTTT. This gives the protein CASSNDRENTEAFF. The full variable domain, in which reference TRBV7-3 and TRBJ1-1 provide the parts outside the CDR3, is GAGVSQTPSNKVTEKGKYVELRCDPISGHTALYWYRQSLGQGPEFLIYFQGTGAADDSGLPNDRFFAVRPEGSVSTLKIQRTERGDSAVYLCASSNDRENTEAFFGQGTRLTVV.

The CDR3 region is CASSSGTVAYGYTF. CDR3 bases: TGCGCCAGCAGCTCCGGGACAGTTGCCTATGGCTACACCTTC. The chain carries TRBV5-1 and TRBJ1-2; TRBD1 matches at 7 bases. Germline trimming cut 3 bases from V and 4 bases from J; bases unmatched to any gene: 6. The CDR3 is 14 residues long. CDR1 and CDR2 from the germline V gene are SGHRS and YFSETQ.

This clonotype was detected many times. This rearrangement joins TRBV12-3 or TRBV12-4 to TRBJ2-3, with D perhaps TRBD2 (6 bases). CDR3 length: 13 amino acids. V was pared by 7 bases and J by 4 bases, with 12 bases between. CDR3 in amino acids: CASKEGQADTQYF. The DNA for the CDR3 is TGTGCCAGCAAGGAGGGCCAGGCAGATACGCAGTATTTT.